One sample yielded the 30 T cell receptor beta chains listed below, sequenced in a study of T cells expressing NK-cell markers. One entry per CDR3 protein, without DNA, is what TCRdb gives after re-calling the 5' RACE reads. In total, the table holds hundreds of thousands of distinct CDR3 sequences. The sample taken for sequencing was blood T cells: a sorted CD56 or NKG2C T cell subset, CD4+ or CD8+ T cells, or bulk PBMC T cells (not recorded which). The origin of the receptors is a man between 18 and 35 years old in good health.

This chain connects TRBV7-6 to TRBJ2-1; the TRBD2 assignment by TCRdb is unverifiable without DNA. The CDR3 loop spans 17 amino acids. CDR1 SGHVS and CDR2 FNYEAQ come from the germline V gene. The CDR3 sequence is CASSRGGNLLSYNEQFF.

The J gene is TRBJ2-1, the V gene TRBV5-1. Germline-derived CDR1 and CDR2 are SGHRS and YFSETQ. The CDR3 extends over 14 amino acids. CDR3 amino acids: CASSLAQPDNEQFF.

The chain couples TRBV12-3 or TRBV12-4 to TRBJ2-3; TCRdb's assignment of TRBD1 cannot be checked, as there is no DNA. CDR3 size: 14 residues. CDR3 protein: CASSFLQGGDTQYF.

J is TRBJ2-1 and V is TRBV6-2 or TRBV6-3; the TCRdb call, TRBD2, lacks DNA for checking. The CDR3 runs 15 residues. The germline V gene encodes CDR1 MNHEY and CDR2 SVGEGT. The CDR3 spells CASTELRLAGGEQFF.

This chain connects TRBV20-1 to TRBJ2-4; TCRdb outputs TRBD2, but without DNA this stays unchecked. This CDR3 comprises 11 residues. Germline V lookup: CDR1 DFQATT, CDR2 SNEGSKA (reference sequence). CDR3 loop: CSRVRENIQYF.

J is TRBJ1-1 and V is TRBV20-1; the D call from TCRdb, TRBD1, cannot be confirmed without DNA. CDR3 length equals 15 residues. Germline lookup yields CDR1 DFQATT and CDR2 SNEGSKA (reference sequence). The CDR3 spells CSATIQGLMNTEAFF.

The chain couples TRBV7-2 to TRBJ2-7; the D call from TCRdb, TRBD1, cannot be confirmed without DNA. Germline-derived CDR1 and CDR2 are SGHTA and FQGNSA. This CDR3 contains 16 residues. CDR3 loop: CASSLRDRGPGSEQYF.

The V and J genes are TRBV11-2 and TRBJ2-7. This CDR3 comprises 18 residues. Germline V lookup: CDR1 SGHAT, CDR2 FQNNGV. The CDR3 loop is CASSSRRSGYSIDYEQYF.

The chain carries TRBV9 and TRBJ2-7; TCRdb returns TRBD1, unconfirmable since there is no DNA. Germline V gene data show CDR1 as SGDLS and CDR2 as YYNGEE. The CDR3 extends over 12 amino acids. The CDR3 spells CASSVGGGEQYF.

This rearrangement joins TRBV11-2 to TRBJ2-6; TCRdb outputs TRBD1, but without DNA this stays unchecked. Germline V lookup: CDR1 SGHAT, CDR2 FQNNGV. The CDR3 contains 18 residues. CDR3 region: CASSPNVYRLSGANVLTF.

The genes are TRBV5-1 and TRBJ1-1; TCRdb selects TRBD1, and the lack of DNA leaves this call unchecked. CDR1 SGHRS and CDR2 YFSETQ come from the germline V gene. The CDR3 has 12 amino acids. The CDR3 loop reads CASSATGDEAFF.

The V gene is TRBV6-2 or TRBV6-3, the J gene TRBJ2-3; TCRdb selects TRBD2, and the lack of DNA leaves this call unchecked. This CDR3 has 14 amino acids. Looked up from germline, CDR1 is MNHEY and CDR2 is SVGEGT. CDR3 sequence: CASSYERTRDTQYF.

The chain uses TRBV5-1 and TRBJ2-2; the D call of TRBD2 rests on TCRdb alone, since no DNA is present to check it. The CDR3 length is 17 residues. Germline V gene data show CDR1 as SGHRS and CDR2 as YFSETQ. The CDR3 region is CASSLDQAGVNTGELFF.

The chain employs TRBV20-1 and TRBJ2-1; the TRBD1 assignment by TCRdb is unverifiable without DNA. Germline assignment: CDR1 DFQATT and CDR2 SNEGSKA (reference sequence). CDR3 size: 14 residues. CDR3: CSARAGSLYNEQFF.

The chain uses TRBV15 and TRBJ2-1; the TCRdb call, TRBD1, lacks DNA for checking. This CDR3 region has 13 residues. Per germline, CDR1 LNHNV and CDR2 YYDKDF (reference sequence). The CDR3 here is CATSRDRQGRQFF.

The chain carries TRBV12-3 or TRBV12-4 and TRBJ2-1; the TCRdb call, TRBD1, lacks DNA for checking. The CDR3 spans 14 residues. CDR3 amino acids: CASSLSQGGTEQFF.

V and J are TRBV20-1 and TRBJ2-2; TCRdb reports TRBD1, a call that lacks DNA to check it against. This CDR3 contains 13 residues. CDR1 DFQATT and CDR2 SNEGSKA come from the germline V gene (reference sequence). The chain's CDR3 is CSAPPGDTGELFF.

The chain has TRBV4-3 and TRBJ2-1; the TCRdb call, TRBD1, lacks DNA for checking. Germline CDR1 reads LGHNA; CDR2 reads YSLEER. This CDR3 is built from 16 residues. The CDR3 protein is CASSPLSDAAYNEQFF.

The genes are TRBV12-3 or TRBV12-4 and TRBJ2-1. This CDR3 comprises 15 residues. The chain's CDR3 is CASSDLQGLYNEQFF.

V and J are TRBV20-1 and TRBJ2-1. Per the germline V gene, CDR1 is DFQATT and CDR2 is SNEGSKA (reference sequence). This CDR3 contains 13 residues. The CDR3: CSARESAVNEQFF.

The chain recombines TRBV6-2 or TRBV6-3 with TRBJ2-5. CDR3 length: 18 amino acids. CDR1 MNHEY and CDR2 SVGEGT come from the germline V gene. The CDR3 sequence: CASSYPKISNAEQETQYF.

V gene TRBV7-3 combines with J gene TRBJ2-1; the D call from TCRdb, TRBD1, cannot be confirmed without DNA. The CDR3 totals 16 residues. Per the germline V gene, CDR1 is SGHTA and CDR2 is FQGTGA. CDR3 residues: CASSLGQGQSYNEQFF.

V and J are TRBV5-1 and TRBJ2-7; TCRdb's D gene call, TRBD1, goes unchecked for lack of DNA. CDR3 length: 14 residues. CDR1 is SGHRS, CDR2 YFSETQ, per germline. The CDR3 reads CASSPTGGYNEQYF.

The genes are TRBV28 and TRBJ2-7; TCRdb names TRBD2, which stays unverified in the absence of DNA. This CDR3 region has 16 residues. CDR1 and CDR2 from the germline V gene are MDHEN and SYDVKM. The CDR3 spells CASSFPTSGYSYEQYF.

J is TRBJ2-3 and V is TRBV5-1; TCRdb gives TRBD2 as the D gene, but with no DNA this cannot be confirmed. Germline V gives CDR1 SGHRS, CDR2 YFSETQ. The CDR3 extends over 18 amino acids. CDR3 amino acids: CASSLAGTSGRGADTQYF.

The chain links TRBV6-5 to TRBJ2-1; the D gene TCRdb calls, TRBD2, cannot be checked with no DNA. Germline CDR1 and CDR2: MNHEY and SVGAGI. The CDR3 loop spans 17 amino acids. CDR3 sequence reads: CASSIQLGASGSHEQFF.

The V call is TRBV5-1, the J call TRBJ2-5; TCRdb calls TRBD2, which cannot be checked without DNA. CDR1 is SGHRS and CDR2 is YFSETQ in the germline V gene. The CDR3 extends over 17 amino acids. The CDR3 spells CASSLDREWGYQETQYF.

The J gene is TRBJ2-1, the V gene TRBV10-3; there is no DNA to check the TCRdb D call of TRBD1. This CDR3 has 14 amino acids. CDR1 is ENHRY and CDR2 is SYGVKD in the germline V gene. The CDR3 protein is CAIAMGPLDNEQFF.

The rearrangement joins TRBV12-3 or TRBV12-4 to TRBJ2-3; TCRdb selects TRBD2, and the lack of DNA leaves this call unchecked. CDR3 length: 15 amino acids. The CDR3 sequence: CASSRGPLRQDTQYF.

The V call is TRBV20-1, the J call TRBJ2-2; TCRdb selects TRBD2, and the lack of DNA leaves this call unchecked. The CDR3 covers 14 residues. Germline assignment: CDR1 DFQATT and CDR2 SNEGSKA (reference sequence). The CDR3 here is CSARRGGAPGSCFF.